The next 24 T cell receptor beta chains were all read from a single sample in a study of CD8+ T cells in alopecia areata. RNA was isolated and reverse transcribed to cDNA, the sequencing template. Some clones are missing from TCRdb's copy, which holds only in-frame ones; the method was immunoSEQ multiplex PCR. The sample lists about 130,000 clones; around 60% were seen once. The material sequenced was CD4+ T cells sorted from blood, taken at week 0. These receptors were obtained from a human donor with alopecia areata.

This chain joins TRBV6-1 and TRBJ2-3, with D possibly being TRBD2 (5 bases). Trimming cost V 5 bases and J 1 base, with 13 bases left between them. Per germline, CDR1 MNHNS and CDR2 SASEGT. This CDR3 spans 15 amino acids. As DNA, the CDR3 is TGTGCCAGCAGTCCCCCCAGCGGCCGCACAGATACGCAGTATTTT. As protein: CASSPPSGRTDTQYF.

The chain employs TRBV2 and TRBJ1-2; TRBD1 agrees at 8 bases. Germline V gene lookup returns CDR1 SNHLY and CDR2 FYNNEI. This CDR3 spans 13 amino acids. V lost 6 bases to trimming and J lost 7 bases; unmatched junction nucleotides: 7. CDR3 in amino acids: CASSSDREGGYTF. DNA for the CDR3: TGTGCCAGCAGCTCGGACAGGGAGGGTGGCTACACCTTC.

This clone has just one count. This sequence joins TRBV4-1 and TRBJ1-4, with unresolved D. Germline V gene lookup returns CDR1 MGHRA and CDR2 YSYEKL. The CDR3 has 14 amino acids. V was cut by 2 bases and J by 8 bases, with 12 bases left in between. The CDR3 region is CASSQNGPQEKLFF. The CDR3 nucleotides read TGCGCCAGCAGCCAAAATGGACCCCAGGAAAAACTGTTTTTT.

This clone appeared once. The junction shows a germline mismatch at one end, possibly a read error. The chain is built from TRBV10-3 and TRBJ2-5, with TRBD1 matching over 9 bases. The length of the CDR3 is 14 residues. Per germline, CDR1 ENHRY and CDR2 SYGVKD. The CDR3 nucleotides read TGTGCCATCAACAGGGGGCCCGACCATGAGACCCAGTACTTC. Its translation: CAINRGPDHETQYF.

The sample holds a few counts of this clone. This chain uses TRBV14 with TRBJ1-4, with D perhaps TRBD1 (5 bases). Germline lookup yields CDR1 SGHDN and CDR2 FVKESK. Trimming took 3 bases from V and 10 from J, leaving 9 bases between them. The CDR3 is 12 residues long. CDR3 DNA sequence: TGTGCCAGCAGCCAGCCTGGGGGAAAACTGTTTTTT. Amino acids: CASSQPGGKLFF.

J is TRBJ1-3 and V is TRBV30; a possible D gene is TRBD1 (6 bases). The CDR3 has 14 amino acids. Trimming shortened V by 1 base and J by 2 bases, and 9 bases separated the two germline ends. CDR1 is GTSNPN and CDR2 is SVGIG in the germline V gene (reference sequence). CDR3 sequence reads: CAWSGRGPGNTIYF. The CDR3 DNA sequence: TGTGCCTGGAGTGGGCGGGGGCCTGGAAACACCATATATTTT.

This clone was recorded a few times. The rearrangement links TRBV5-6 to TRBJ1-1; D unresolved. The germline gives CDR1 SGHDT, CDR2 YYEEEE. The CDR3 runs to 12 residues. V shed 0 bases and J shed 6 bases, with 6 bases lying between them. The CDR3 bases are TGTGCCAGCAGCTTGGTTAACGCTGAAGCTTTCTTT. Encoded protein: CASSLVNAEAFF.

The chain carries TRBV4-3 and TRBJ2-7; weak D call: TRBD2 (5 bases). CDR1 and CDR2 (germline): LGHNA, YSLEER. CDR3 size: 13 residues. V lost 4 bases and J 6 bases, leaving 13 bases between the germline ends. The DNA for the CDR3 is TGCGCCAGCAGCCGCGGGCCATTCAGCGAGCAGTACTTC. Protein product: CASSRGPFSEQYF.

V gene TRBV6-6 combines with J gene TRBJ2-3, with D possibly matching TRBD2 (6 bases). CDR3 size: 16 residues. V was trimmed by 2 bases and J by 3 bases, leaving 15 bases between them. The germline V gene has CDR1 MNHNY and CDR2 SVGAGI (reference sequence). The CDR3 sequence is CASSYPTGVGTDTQYF. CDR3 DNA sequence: TGTGCCAGCAGTTACCCCACGGGGGTTGGTACAGATACGCAGTATTTT.

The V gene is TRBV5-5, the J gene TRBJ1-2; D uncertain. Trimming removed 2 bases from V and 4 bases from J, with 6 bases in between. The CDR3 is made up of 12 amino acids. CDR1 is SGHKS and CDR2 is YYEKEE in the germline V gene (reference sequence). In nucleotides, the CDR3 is TGTGCCAGCAGCTTTGAAGGCTATGGCTACACCTTC. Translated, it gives CASSFEGYGYTF.

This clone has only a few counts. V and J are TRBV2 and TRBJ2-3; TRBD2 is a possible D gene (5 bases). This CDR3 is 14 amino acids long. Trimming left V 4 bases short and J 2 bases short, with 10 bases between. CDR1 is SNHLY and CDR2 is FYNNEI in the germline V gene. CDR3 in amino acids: CASSALTNTDTQYF. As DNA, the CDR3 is TGTGCCAGCAGTGCCCTGACTAACACAGATACGCAGTATTTT.

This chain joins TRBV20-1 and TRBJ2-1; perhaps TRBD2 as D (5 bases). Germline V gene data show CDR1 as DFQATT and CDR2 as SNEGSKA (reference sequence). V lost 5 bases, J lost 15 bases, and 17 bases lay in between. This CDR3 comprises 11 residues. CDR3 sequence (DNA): TGCAGTGCTCCAGGTGAGGGAGCATTGTTCTTC. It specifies CSAPGEGALFF.

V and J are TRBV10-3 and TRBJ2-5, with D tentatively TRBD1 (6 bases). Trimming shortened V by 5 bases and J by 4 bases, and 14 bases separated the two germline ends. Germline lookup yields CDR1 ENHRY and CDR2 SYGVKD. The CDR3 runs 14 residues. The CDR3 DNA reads TGTGCCATCAGTTCTTCCCAGGGGCGAGAGACCCAGTACTTC. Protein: CAISSSQGRETQYF.

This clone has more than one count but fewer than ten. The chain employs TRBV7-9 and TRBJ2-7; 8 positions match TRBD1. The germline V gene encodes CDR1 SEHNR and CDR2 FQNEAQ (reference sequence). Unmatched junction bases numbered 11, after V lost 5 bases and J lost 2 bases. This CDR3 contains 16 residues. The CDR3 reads CASSLSRTGLTYEQYF. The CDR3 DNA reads TGTGCCAGCAGCCTCTCGCGGACAGGGCTTACCTACGAGCAGTACTTC.

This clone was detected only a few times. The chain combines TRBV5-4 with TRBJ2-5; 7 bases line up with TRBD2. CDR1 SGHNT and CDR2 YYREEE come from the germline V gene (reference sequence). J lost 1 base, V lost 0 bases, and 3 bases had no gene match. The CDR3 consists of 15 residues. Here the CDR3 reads CASSLAGGGQETQYF. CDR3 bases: TGTGCCAGCAGCTTGGCTGGGGGGGGCCAAGAGACCCAGTACTTC.

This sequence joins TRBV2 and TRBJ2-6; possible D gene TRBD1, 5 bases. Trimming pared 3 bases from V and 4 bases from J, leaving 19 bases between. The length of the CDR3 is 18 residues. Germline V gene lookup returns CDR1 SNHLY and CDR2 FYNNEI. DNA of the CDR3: TGTGCCAGCAGTGAGGCCTGGACACCTCCTCGCGGGGCCAACGTCCTGACTTTC. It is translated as CASSEAWTPPRGANVLTF.

The DNA for the CDR3 is TGCGCCAGCAGCTCCGCCCCTCCCGAGACCCAGTACTTC. Amino acid sequence: CASSSAPPETQYF. V usage is TRBV5-1 and J usage is TRBJ2-5; D gene uncertain. Germline loops: CDR1 SGHRS, CDR2 YFSETQ. This CDR3 has 13 residues. Trimming took off 3 bases at V and 5 bases at J, with 11 bases between the two ends.

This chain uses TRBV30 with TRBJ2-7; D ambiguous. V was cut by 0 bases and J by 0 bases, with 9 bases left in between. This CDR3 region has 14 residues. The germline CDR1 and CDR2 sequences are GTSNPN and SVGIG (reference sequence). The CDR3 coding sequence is TGTGCCTGGAGTGTACTGTTCTACTCCTACGAGCAGTACTTC. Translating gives CAWSVLFYSYEQYF.

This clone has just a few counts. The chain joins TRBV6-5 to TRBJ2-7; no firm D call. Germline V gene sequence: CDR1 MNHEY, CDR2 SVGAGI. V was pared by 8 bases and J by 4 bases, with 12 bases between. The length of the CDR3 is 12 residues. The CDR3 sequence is CASGNKLYEQYF. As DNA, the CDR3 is TGTGCCAGCGGGAACAAGTTGTACGAGCAGTACTTC.

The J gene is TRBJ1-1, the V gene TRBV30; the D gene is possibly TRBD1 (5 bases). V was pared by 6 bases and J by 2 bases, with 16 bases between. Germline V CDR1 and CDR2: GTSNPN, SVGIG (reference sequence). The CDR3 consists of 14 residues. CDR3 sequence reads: CACEKPGLNTEAFF. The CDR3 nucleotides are TGTGCCTGCGAAAAACCGGGACTTAACACTGAAGCTTTCTTT.

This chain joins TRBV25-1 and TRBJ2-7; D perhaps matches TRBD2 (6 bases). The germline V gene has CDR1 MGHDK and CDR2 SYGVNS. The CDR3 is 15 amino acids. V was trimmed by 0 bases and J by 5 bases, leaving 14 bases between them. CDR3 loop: CASSEYRGRSNEQYF. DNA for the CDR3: TGTGCCAGCAGTGAATATCGGGGGAGGAGCAACGAGCAGTACTTC.

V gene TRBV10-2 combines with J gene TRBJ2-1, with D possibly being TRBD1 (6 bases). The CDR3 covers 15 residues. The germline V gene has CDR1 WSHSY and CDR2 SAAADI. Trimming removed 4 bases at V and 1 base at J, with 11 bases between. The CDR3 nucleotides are TGCGCCAGCAGTGTCCACAGGGTTTCCTACAATGAGCAGTTCTTC. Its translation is CASSVHRVSYNEQFF.

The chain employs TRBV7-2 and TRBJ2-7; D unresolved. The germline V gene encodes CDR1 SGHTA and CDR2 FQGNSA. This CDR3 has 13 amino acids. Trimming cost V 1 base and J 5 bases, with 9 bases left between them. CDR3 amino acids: CASSLGFRDEQYF. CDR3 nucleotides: TGTGCCAGCAGCTTAGGATTTAGGGACGAGCAGTACTTC.

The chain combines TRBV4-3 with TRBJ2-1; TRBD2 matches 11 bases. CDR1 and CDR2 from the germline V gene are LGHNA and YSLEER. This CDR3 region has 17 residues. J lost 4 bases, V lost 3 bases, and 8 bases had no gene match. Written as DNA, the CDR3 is TGCGCCAGCAGCCACAGACTAGCGGGAATTAATTACAATGAGCAGTTCTTC. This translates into CASSHRLAGINYNEQFF.